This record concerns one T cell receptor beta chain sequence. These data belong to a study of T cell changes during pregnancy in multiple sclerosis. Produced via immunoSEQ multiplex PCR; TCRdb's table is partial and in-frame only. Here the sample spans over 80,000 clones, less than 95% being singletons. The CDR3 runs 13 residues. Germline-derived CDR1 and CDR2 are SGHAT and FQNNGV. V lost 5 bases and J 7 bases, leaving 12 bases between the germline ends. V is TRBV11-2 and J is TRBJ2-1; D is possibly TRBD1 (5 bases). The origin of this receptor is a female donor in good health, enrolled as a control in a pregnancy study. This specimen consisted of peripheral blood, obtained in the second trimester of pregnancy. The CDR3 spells CASSKGHANEQFF. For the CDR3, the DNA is TGTGCCAGCAGCAAAGGACACGCTAATGAGCAGTTCTTC. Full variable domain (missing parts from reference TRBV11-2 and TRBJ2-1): EAGVAQSPRYKIIEKRQSVAFWCNPISGHATLYWYQQILGQGPKLLIQFQNNGVVDDSQLPKDRFSAERLKGVDSTLKIQPAKLEDSAVYLCASSKGHANEQFFGPGTRLTVL.